The TCR beta chain under discussion was sequenced for a study of T cell responses to AZD1222 COVID-19 vaccine (dated by TCRdb to 2020 to 2023). For context, the study as a whole: TCR sequencing covered more than 230 trial participants: around 210 given two doses of AZD1222 and about 26 given two doses of MenACWY control vaccine. Trial participants were enrolled into age subgroups of 18-55, 56-69 and 70-plus years, which contained around 140, 26 and 57 TCR-sequenced participants, respectively. Broad study findings and their caveats: Most participants were white British and females outnumbered males, and the authors suggested that clonal diversity may have been underestimated. Only five or six AZD1222 recipients were SARS-CoV-2 seropositive at baseline, limiting conclusions about previously exposed vaccinees. The whole spike protein was spanned by vaccine-associated CD4 TCRs, and dominant responses were seen in regions 160-218 and 743-854. The 56-69-year group was small, and its depth increase did not reach significance, likely because of low power. Reportedly, close to half of the unique spike-specific TCRs recognized epitopes lying outside the regions that are mutated in the B.1.351 and B.1.1.7 variants. Because no day 14 peak-response samples were available, repertoires were characterized only after the peak T cell response. After two AZD1222 doses, both the breadth and the depth of spike-specific TCRs were significantly higher than at day 0 and than in MenACWY recipients.

Measured from the cysteine to the phenylalanine, the CDR3 is 13 residues long. The kept DNA is CDR3 alone, 39 bases in frame from the first base. V loses 5 bases of germline sequence and J loses 3 bases, and the interval between the two ends is 11 bases. Based on the germline V gene, the CDR1 and CDR2 sequences are KGHSH and LQKENI. This sample's time point label indicates: about 28 days (+/-7) after the second vaccine dose. AZD1222 recipients whose second dose came at about 4 weeks and those whose second dose came at about 12 weeks were combined into one group, since spike-specific TCR depth and breadth did not differ between the two schedules. Vaccinee samples were obtained from the UK trials COV001 and COV002, which included a single-blind randomized controlled phase 2/3 trial of AZD1222 (ChAdOx1 nCoV-19) in healthy adults. Trial participant PBMC samples were collected at day 0 and day 28 after the second dose for TCRbeta chain sequencing.

The CDR3 regions of human TCRbeta chains were subjected to immunosequencing. As for the original processing: TCRs in the repertoires were matched against a reference library of SARS-CoV-2-specific TCRs that had been generated with the MIRA antigen-specificity platform. Breadth was defined as the fraction of unique TCRs that were SARS-CoV-2-associated. Depth was defined as the fraction of total T cells that were SARS-CoV-2-associated. Using the MIRA data, each spike-specific TCR was mapped to the spike region that the TCR reacts to and placed in a CD4 or CD8 class. Log10-transformed breadth and depth values were compared by one-way ANOVA with Sidak's multiple comparisons tests. TCRdb retrieved this table from immuneACCESS and kept in-frame rearrangements only. Not all clones are present; in checked studies, unresolved V genes account for under half, and no reason is known for the remainder. V and J calls and clone size are those listed in that table; D and trimming were worked out from the DNA. The sample data list some 49,000 clones, and around 90% of these were observed just once. Clones ranked in the top ten supply approximately 1.2% of the sample.

This clone was observed a handful of times. No cognate antigen has been identified for it. Per-nucleotide qualities are absent, and no much larger clonotype sits a single base away. The sequence derives from an adult who received the AZD1222 COVID-19 vaccine. Sequencing used peripheral blood, obtained 28 days after the second AZD1222 dose. The V and J genes are TRBV18 and TRBJ2-7, with no confident D gene call. The DNA is TGTGCCAGCTCAGCGACAAATTACTACGAGCAGTACTTC. This encodes CASSATNYYEQYF.